The 20 T cell receptor beta chains below all came from one sample that was sequenced in a study of cytomegalovirus exposure and HLA in healthy donors. The PCR was carried out with 60 Vbeta primers and 13 Jbeta primers. Sequenced by immunoSEQ multiplex PCR; TCRdb stores in-frame clones only, minus some. This sample has roughly 100,000 clones, with roughly 71% found just once. The sequencing sample was made of PBMCs. Every receptor here comes from a man aged 50-60 years in good health and CMV-seronegative.

The chain joins TRBV28 to TRBJ2-7, with TRBD1 identical over 11 bases. The ends lost 6 bases at V and 2 bases at J; junction bases unmatched: 6. Germline CDR1 and CDR2: MDHEN and SYDVKM. The CDR3 covers 15 residues. CDR3 nucleotides: TGTGCCAGCAGCTGGGACAGGGGGGCAACCTACGAGCAGTACTTC. Translating gives CASSWDRGATYEQYF.

The chain joins TRBV19 to TRBJ1-1, with D hard to call. V was shortened by 2 bases and J by 0 bases, with 7 bases between the two germline ends. This CDR3 has 14 residues. Germline CDR1 reads LNHDA; CDR2 reads SQIVND (reference sequence). The CDR3 spells CASSITDLNTEAFF. CDR3 bases: TGTGCCAGTAGTATAACAGATTTGAACACTGAAGCTTTCTTT.

The chain has TRBV9 and TRBJ1-1; tentatively, D is TRBD1 (5 bases). The V end lost 4 bases, the J end lost 4 bases, and 17 bases lay between the germline ends. The CDR3 is 15 residues long. CDR1 SGDLS and CDR2 YYNGEE come from the germline V gene. CDR3 in amino acids: CASSRTGGVGTEAFF. In DNA, the CDR3 is TGTGCCAGCAGCAGAACGGGAGGGGTGGGCACTGAAGCTTTCTTT.

The V gene is TRBV7-2, the J gene TRBJ2-1, with D perhaps TRBD1 (5 bases). Germline V CDR1 and CDR2: SGHTA, FQGNSA. The CDR3 runs to 15 residues. Trimming took off 5 bases at V and 7 bases at J, with 18 bases between the two ends. CDR3 DNA sequence: TGTGCCAGCAGCCCAGCCCAGGGCGTTTGGAATGAGCAGTTCTTC. It encodes CASSPAQGVWNEQFF. Supplemented by reference TRBV7-2 and TRBJ2-1, the full variable domain reads GAGVSQSPSNKVTEKGKDVELRCDPISGHTALYWYRQSLGQGLEFLIYFQGNSAPDKSGLPSDRFSAERTGGSVSTLTIQRTQQEDSAVYLCASSPAQGVWNEQFFGPGTRLTVL.

The chain combines TRBV11-2 with TRBJ1-5; D possibly corresponds to TRBD1 (6 bases). This CDR3 contains 13 residues. Germline V gene data show CDR1 as SGHAT and CDR2 as FQNNGV. With 2 bases removed from V and 7 bases from J, the gap between germline ends came to 9 bases. The CDR3 DNA reads TGTGCCAGCAGCTTAACAGGGAGCCAGCCCCAGCATTTT. Translation gives CASSLTGSQPQHF.

V usage is TRBV5-1 and J usage is TRBJ2-3; TRBD2 agrees at 7 bases. Germline CDR1 SGHRS, CDR2 YFSETQ. The CDR3 consists of 18 residues. J lost 0 bases, V lost 0 bases, and 10 bases had no gene match. The DNA for the CDR3 is TGCGCCAGCAGCTTGGTGACACAGGCTAGCGGTAGCACAGATACGCAGTATTTT. It is translated as CASSLVTQASGSTDTQYF.

The chain joins TRBV5-1 to TRBJ2-5; D might be TRBD1 (6 bases). Trimming pared 2 bases from V and 2 bases from J, leaving 13 bases between. CDR3 length equals 15 residues. CDR1 and CDR2 (germline): SGHRS, YFSETQ. The DNA for the CDR3 is TGCGCCAGCAGCTTTGTCCGGGACACACAAGAGACCCAGTACTTC. This sequence encodes CASSFVRDTQETQYF. Full variable domain (outside the CDR3, taken from reference TRBV5-1 and TRBJ2-5): KAGVTQTPRYLIKTRGQQVTLSCSPISGHRSVSWYQQTPGQGLQFLFEYFSETQRNKGNFPGRFSGRQFSNSRSEMNVSTLELGDSALYLCASSFVRDTQETQYFGPGTRLLVL.

The chain recombines TRBV4-2 with TRBJ2-5; 8 bases are shared with TRBD2. Germline V CDR1 and CDR2: LGHNA, YNFKEQ. V gave up 1 base and J gave up 9 bases; unmatched junction bases: 13. The CDR3 sequence is 16 residues long. CDR3: CASSQVIAGGDVAQYF. CDR3 DNA: TGTGCCAGCAGCCAAGTCATCGCGGGGGGTGATGTGGCCCAGTACTTC.

The V and J genes are TRBV27 and TRBJ2-4; maybe TRBD1 (5 bases). The CDR3 has 15 residues. Germline V gene sequence: CDR1 MNHEY, CDR2 SMNVEV (reference sequence). V lost 5 bases and J 1 base, leaving 12 bases between the germline ends. The CDR3 spells CASSPLTEAKNIQYF. The CDR3 nucleotides read TGTGCCAGCAGTCCCCTGACAGAGGCCAAAAACATTCAGTACTTC.

This chain links TRBV5-1 with TRBJ2-5; D unclear. The J call may be wrong; the DNA end is better matched by TRBJ2-7. There are 13 residues in the CDR3. Germline V CDR1 and CDR2: SGHRS, YFSETQ. DNA for the CDR3: TGCGCCAGCAGATATGGAGCTTCCTACGAGCAGTACTTC. Its translation is CASRYGASYEQYF.

J is TRBJ1-1 and V is TRBV6-6, with D possibly matching TRBD1 (5 bases). V lost 6 bases to trimming and J lost 0 bases, with 11 bases between them. This CDR3 contains 14 residues. The germline V gene has CDR1 MNHNY and CDR2 SVGAGI (reference sequence). Written as DNA, the CDR3 is TGTGCCAGCAGCCGCGGACACATGAACACTGAAGCTTTCTTT. It specifies CASSRGHMNTEAFF.

This clone was picked up one time. The gene calls are TRBV2 and TRBJ2-7, with D possibly matching TRBD2 (6 bases). CDR3 size: 12 residues. Trimming cost V 5 bases and J 7 bases, with 12 bases left between them. Germline loops: CDR1 SNHLY, CDR2 FYNNEI. The CDR3 sequence: CASSWDSVEQYF. Written as DNA, the CDR3 is TGTGCCAGCAGTTGGGACTCCGTGGAGCAGTACTTC. The complete variable domain, with remaining parts taken from reference TRBV2 and TRBJ2-7, reads EPEVTQTPSHQVTQMGQEVILRCVPISNHLYFYWYRQILGQKVEFLVSFYNNEISEKSEIFDDQFSVERPDGSNFTLKIRSTKLEDSAMYFCASSWDSVEQYFGPGTRLTVT.

The chain carries TRBV9 and TRBJ2-7, with TRBD1 matching over 10 bases. V shed 0 bases and J 5 bases; nucleotides not matched to a gene: 8. The CDR3 is 16 residues long. Germline V gene data show CDR1 as SGDLS and CDR2 as YYNGEE. The CDR3 bases are TGTGCCAGCAGCGTAGCCCCCGGGACAGGGGTAGACGAGCAGTACTTC. Amino acids: CASSVAPGTGVDEQYF.

This clone has only a few counts. The chain is built from TRBV5-1 and TRBJ2-3; TRBD2 matches 11 bases. V lost 4 bases and J lost 2; bases outside the gene matches: 6. The germline gives CDR1 SGHRS, CDR2 YFSETQ. CDR3 size: 16 residues. The CDR3 region has the DNA TGCGCCAGCAGCCCGGGACTAGCGGAGTCCACAGATACGCAGTATTTT. Translated: CASSPGLAESTDTQYF.

The rearrangement joins TRBV5-1 to TRBJ1-6; unclear D gene. CDR1 is SGHRS and CDR2 is YFSETQ in the germline V gene. V gave up 4 bases and J gave up 0 bases, with 8 bases separating them. This CDR3 is built from 15 residues. In nucleotides, the CDR3 is TGCGCCAGCAGCCCGACTAGCTCCTATAATTCACCCCTCCACTTT. This translates into CASSPTSSYNSPLHF.

The chain carries TRBV19 and TRBJ2-5; possible D gene TRBD2, 6 bases. CDR1 is LNHDA and CDR2 is SQIVND in the germline V gene (reference sequence). This CDR3 contains 12 residues. Trimming took 9 bases from V and 0 from J, leaving 8 bases between them. CDR3 protein: CASRGYQETQYF. The CDR3 nucleotides are TGTGCCAGCCGGGGGTACCAAGAGACCCAGTACTTC.

The chain links TRBV5-4 to TRBJ2-1; TRBD2 aligns across 9 bases. The germline gives CDR1 SGHNT, CDR2 YYREEE (reference sequence). The junction had 3 bases not matched to a gene; V was cut back by 2 bases and J by 9 bases. This CDR3 has 13 amino acids. In nucleotides, the CDR3 is TGTGCCAGCAGCTTAGTAGCGGGGGCTGAGCAGTTCTTC. Encoded protein: CASSLVAGAEQFF.

This clone was found a few times. The chain links TRBV4-3 to TRBJ1-4, with D hard to call. The CDR3 is 15 residues long. V was cut by 4 bases and J by 8 bases, with 17 bases left in between. Germline CDR1 and CDR2: LGHNA and YSLEER. The CDR3: CASSRLGMGEEKLFF. The CDR3 coding sequence is TGCGCCAGCAGCCGCCTAGGGATGGGAGAGGAAAAACTGTTTTTT.

This sequence joins TRBV5-1 and TRBJ2-2; 13 positions match TRBD2. V gave up 2 bases and J gave up 0 bases; unmatched junction bases: 10. The germline gives CDR1 SGHRS, CDR2 YFSETQ. The CDR3 covers 20 residues. The CDR3 loop is CASSFGLRGLAGSNTGELFF. CDR3 coding DNA: TGCGCCAGCAGCTTTGGTCTAAGGGGACTAGCGGGATCGAACACCGGGGAGCTGTTTTTT. The full variable domain, completed using reference TRBV5-1 and TRBJ2-2, is KAGVTQTPRYLIKTRGQQVTLSCSPISGHRSVSWYQQTPGQGLQFLFEYFSETQRNKGNFPGRFSGRQFSNSRSEMNVSTLELGDSALYLCASSFGLRGLAGSNTGELFFGEGSRLTVL.

This chain links TRBV28 with TRBJ2-7; 7 bases map to TRBD1. There are 14 residues in the CDR3. The J segment lost 3 bases and the V segment lost 5 bases, leaving 7 bases of the junction unmatched. From germline, CDR1 is MDHEN and CDR2 SYDVKM. The CDR3 region has the DNA TGTGCCAGCAGTCCTCCTGGGACAGTCTACGAGCAGTACTTC. It encodes CASSPPGTVYEQYF.